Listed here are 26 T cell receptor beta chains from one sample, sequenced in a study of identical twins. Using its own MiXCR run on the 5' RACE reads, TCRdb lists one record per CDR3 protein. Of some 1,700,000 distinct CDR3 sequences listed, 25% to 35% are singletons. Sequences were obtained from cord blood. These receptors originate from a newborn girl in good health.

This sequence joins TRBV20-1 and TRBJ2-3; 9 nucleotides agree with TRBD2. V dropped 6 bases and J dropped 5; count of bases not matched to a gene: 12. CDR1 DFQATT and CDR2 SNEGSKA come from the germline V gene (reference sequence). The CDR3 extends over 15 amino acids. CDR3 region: CSAPSSRGGEDTQYF. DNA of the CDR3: TGCAGTGCCCCCTCGTCGCGGGGGGGCGAAGATACGCAGTATTTT.

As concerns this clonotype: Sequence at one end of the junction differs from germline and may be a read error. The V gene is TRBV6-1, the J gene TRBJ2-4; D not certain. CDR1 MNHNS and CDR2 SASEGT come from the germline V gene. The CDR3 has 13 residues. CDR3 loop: CASSEESKNILYF. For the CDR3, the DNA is TGTGCCAGCAGTGAGGAATCCAAAAACATTCTGTACTTC.

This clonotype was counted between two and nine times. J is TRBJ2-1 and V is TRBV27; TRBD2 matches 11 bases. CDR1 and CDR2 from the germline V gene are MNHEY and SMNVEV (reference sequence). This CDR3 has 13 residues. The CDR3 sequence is CTSGLAVDNEQFF. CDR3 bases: TGTACCTCGGGACTAGCGGTGGACAATGAGCAGTTCTTC.

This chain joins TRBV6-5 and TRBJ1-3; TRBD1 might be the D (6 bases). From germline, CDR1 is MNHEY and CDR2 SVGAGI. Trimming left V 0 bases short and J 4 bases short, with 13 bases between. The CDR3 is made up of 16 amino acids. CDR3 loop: CASSYSGATLGNTIYF. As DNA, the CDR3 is TGTGCCAGCAGTTACTCGGGGGCAACGCTCGGAAACACCATATATTTT.

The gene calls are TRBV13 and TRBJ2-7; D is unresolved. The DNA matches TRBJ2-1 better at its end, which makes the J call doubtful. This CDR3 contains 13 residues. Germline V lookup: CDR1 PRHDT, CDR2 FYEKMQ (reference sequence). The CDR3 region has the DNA TGTGCCAGCAGCTCCGAAGGCTCCTACGAGCAGTTCTTC. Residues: CASSSEGSYEQFF.

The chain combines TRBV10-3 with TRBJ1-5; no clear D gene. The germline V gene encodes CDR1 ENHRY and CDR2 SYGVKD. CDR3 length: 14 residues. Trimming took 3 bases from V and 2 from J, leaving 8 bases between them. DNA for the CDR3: TGTGCCATCAGTGATTATATCGGCAATCAGCCCCAGCATTTT. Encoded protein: CAISDYIGNQPQHF.

CDR3 residues: CSARDGRRQNIQYF. In DNA form, the CDR3 reads TGCAGTGCTAGGGATGGTAGACGTCAAAACATTCAGTACTTC. This sequence joins TRBV20-1 and TRBJ2-4; D call uncertain. Per germline, CDR1 DFQATT and CDR2 SNEGSKA (reference sequence). The CDR3 has 14 amino acids. V was trimmed by 3 bases and J by 5 bases, leaving 14 bases between them.

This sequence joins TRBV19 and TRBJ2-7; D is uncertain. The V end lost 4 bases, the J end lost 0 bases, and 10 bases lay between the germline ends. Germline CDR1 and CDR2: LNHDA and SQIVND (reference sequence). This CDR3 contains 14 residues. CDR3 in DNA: TGTGCCAGTAGTAGCCCAGGCATCTCCTACGAGCAGTACTTC. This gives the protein CASSSPGISYEQYF.

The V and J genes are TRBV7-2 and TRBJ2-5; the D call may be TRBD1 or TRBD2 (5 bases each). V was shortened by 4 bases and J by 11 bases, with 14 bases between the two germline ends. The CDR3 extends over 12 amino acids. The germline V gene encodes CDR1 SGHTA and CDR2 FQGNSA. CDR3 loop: CASSWGRSEQYF. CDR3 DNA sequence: TGTGCCAGCAGCTGGGGACGAAGTGAGCAGTACTTC.

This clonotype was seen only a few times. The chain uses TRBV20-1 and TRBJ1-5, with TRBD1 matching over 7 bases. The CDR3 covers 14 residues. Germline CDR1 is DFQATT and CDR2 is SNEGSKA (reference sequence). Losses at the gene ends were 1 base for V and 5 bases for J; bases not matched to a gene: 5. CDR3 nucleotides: TGCAGTGCTAGAGGGTGGGACAGCTATCAGCCCCAGCATTTT. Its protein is CSARGWDSYQPQHF.

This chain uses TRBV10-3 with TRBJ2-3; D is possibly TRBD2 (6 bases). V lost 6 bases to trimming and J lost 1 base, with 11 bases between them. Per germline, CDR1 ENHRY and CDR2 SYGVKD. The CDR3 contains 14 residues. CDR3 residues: CAIRQRAGTDTQYF. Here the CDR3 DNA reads TGTGCCATCAGGCAGCGGGCGGGCACAGATACGCAGTATTTT.

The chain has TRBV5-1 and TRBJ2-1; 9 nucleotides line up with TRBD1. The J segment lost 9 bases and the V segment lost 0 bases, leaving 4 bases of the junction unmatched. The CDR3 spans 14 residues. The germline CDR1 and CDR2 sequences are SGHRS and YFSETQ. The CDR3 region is CASSLGGQGPEQFF. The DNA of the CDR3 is TGCGCCAGCAGCTTGGGGGGACAGGGTCCTGAGCAGTTCTTC. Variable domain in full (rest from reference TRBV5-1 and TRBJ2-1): KAGVTQTPRYLIKTRGQQVTLSCSPISGHRSVSWYQQTPGQGLQFLFEYFSETQRNKGNFPGRFSGRQFSNSRSEMNVSTLELGDSALYLCASSLGGQGPEQFFGPGTRLTVL.

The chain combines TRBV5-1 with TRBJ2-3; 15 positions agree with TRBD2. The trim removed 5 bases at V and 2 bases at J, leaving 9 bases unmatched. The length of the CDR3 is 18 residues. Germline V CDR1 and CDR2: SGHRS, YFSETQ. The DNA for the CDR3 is TGCGCCAGCAGATTGAGGACTAGCGGGGGGGCCAACACAGATACGCAGTATTTT. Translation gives CASRLRTSGGANTDTQYF.

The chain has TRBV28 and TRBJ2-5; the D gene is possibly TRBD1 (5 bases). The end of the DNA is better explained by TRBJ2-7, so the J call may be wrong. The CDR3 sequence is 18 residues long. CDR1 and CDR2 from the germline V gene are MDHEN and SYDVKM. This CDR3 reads CASSFRYKAGSPIREQYF. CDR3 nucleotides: TGTGCCAGCAGTTTTCGTTACAAGGCAGGGTCTCCCATACGCGAGCAGTACTTC.

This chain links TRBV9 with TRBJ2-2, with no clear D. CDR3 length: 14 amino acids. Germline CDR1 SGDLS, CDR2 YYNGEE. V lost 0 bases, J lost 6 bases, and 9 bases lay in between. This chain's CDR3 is CASSVEGSSGELFF. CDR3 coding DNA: TGTGCCAGCAGCGTAGAGGGTAGTTCCGGGGAGCTGTTTTTT.

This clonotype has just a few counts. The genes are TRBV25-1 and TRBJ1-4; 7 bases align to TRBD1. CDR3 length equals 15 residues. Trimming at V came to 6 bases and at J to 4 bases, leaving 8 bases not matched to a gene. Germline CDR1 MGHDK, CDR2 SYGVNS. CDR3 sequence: CASSDPTGNNEKLFF. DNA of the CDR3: TGTGCCAGCAGCGACCCGACAGGGAATAATGAAAAACTGTTTTTT.

The CDR3, as DNA: TGTGCCAGCAAGGGGAGGTATAATGAAAAACTGTTTTTT. Its protein is CASKGRYNEKLFF. The chain has TRBV2 and TRBJ1-4, with D possibly TRBD1 on 5 matching bases. This CDR3 region has 13 residues. Germline values: CDR1 SNHLY, CDR2 FYNNEI. V was clipped by 7 bases and J by 4 bases, with 10 bases between them.

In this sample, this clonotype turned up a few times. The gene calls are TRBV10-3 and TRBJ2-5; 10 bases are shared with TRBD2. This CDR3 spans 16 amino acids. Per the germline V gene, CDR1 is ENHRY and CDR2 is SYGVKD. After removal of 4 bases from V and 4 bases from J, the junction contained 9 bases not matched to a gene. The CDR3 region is CAISGLAGVMGETQYF. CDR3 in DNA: TGTGCCATCAGTGGGCTAGCGGGAGTGATGGGAGAGACCCAGTACTTC.

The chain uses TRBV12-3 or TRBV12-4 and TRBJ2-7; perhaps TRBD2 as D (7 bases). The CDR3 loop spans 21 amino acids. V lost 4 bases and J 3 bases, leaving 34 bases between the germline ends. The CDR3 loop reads CASSSRRGEGGHSPSGYEQYF. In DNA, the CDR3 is TGTGCCAGCAGTTCTCGGCGTGGGGAGGGGGGTCATTCTCCTAGCGGCTACGAGCAGTACTTC.

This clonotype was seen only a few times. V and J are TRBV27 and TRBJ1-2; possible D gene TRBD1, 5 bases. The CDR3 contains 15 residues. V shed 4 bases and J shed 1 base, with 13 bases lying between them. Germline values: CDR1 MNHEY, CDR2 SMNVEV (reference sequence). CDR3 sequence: CASSSPTGGNYGYTF. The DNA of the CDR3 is TGTGCCAGCAGTTCCCCCACGGGGGGTAACTATGGCTACACCTTC.

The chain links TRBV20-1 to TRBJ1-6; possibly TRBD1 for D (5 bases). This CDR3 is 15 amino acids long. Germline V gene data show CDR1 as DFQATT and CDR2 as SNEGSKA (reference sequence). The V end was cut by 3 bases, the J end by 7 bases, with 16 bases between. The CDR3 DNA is TGCAGTGCTAGGGGGGGACTGTTAGGGAATTCACCCCTCCACTTT. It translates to CSARGGLLGNSPLHF.

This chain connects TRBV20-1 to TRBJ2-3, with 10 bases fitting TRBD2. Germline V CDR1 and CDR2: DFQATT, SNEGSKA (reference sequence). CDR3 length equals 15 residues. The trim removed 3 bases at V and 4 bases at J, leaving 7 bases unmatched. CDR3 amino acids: CSASRTGTSADTQYF. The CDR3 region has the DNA TGCAGTGCTAGCCGTACAGGGACTAGCGCAGATACGCAGTATTTT.

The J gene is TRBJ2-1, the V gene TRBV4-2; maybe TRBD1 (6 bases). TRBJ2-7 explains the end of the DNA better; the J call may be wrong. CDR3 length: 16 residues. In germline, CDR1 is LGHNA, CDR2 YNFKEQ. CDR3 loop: CASSLLGTQSYNEQYF. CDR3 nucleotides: TGTGCCAGCAGCCTTCTGGGGACACAGAGCTACAATGAGCAGTACTTC.

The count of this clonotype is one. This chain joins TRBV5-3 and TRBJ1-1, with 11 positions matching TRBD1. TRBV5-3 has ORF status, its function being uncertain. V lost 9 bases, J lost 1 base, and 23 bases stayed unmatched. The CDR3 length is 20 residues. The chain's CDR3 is CANPTDRGRGHRSRNTEAFF. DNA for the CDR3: TGTGCCAACCCCACGGACAGGGGGCGCGGGCATCGGTCAAGGAACACTGAAGCTTTCTTT.

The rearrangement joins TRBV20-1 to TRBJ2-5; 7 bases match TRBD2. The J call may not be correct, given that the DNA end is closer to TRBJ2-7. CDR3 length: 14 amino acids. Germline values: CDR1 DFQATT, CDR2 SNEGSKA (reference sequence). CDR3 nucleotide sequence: TGCAGTGCTAATAGGAGGGAGGGCCTCTACGAGCAGTACTTC. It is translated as CSANRREGLYEQYF.

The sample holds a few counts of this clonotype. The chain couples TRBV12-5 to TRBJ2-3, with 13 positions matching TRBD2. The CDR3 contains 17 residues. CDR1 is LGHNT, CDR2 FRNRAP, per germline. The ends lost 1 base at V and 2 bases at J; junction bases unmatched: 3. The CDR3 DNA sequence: TGTGCTAGTGGTTTGGGGGGACTAGCGGGGCCCACAGATACGCAGTATTTT. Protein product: CASGLGGLAGPTDTQYF.